This TCR beta chain was sequenced for a study of blood T cell repertoires in COVID-19. In the study overall: The origin of the acute and convalescent COVID-19 samples was the United States, Italy and Spain.

Per the germline V gene, CDR1 is LGHNA and CDR2 is YNFKEQ. V was trimmed by 3 bases and J by 0 bases, leaving 6 bases between them. This CDR3 comprises 14 residues. Source study methods: Nucleated cell counts were estimated from reference gene primer amplification. Assay: immunoSEQ multiplex PCR; the TCRdb copy retains only in-frame clones and omits some. V and J calls and clone size follow that table, whereas D and trimming were derived from the DNA. The profile shows about 230,000 clones, roughly four fifths of them singletons. This clonotype was obtained from a woman of 80 years or more with COVID-19, enrolled during active disease. J is TRBJ1-3 and V is TRBV4-2; a weak D match, TRBD1 (5 bases). The sequenced sample consisted of peripheral blood. CDR3 protein: CASSQTVSGNTIYF. The CDR3 coding sequence is TGTGCCAGCAGCCAGACAGTCTCTGGAAACACCATATATTTT.